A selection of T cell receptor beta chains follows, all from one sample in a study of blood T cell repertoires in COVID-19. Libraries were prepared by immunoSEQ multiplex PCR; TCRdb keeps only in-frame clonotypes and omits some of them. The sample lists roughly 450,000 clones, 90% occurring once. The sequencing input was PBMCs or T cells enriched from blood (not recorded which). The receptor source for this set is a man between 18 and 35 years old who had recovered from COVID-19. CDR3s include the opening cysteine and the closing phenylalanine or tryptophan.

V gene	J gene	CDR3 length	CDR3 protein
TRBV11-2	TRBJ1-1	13	CASSLQLPTEAFF
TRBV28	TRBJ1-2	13	CASSITGGWGYTF
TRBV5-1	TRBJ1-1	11	CASSLTGEAFF
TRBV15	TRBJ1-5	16	CATSSHLGQGGKPQHF
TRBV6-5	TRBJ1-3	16	CASSYGAWGGGNTIYF
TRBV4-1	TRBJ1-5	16	CASSQPGQGANQPQHF
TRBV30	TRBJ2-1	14	CAGSSGMGADEQFF
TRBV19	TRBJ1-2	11	CASTQNYGYTF
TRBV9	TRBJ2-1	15	CASSYTGTGSGEQFF
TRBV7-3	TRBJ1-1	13	CASSPFPDTEAFF
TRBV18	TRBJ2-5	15	CASSPRTREIETQYF
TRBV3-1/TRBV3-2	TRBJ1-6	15	CASSLEGAYNSPLHF
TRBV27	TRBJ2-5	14	CASSLGLAPETQYF
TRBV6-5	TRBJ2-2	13	CASRRREDGELFF
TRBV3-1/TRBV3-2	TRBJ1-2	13	CASSQEAGGGYTF
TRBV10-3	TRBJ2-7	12	CAIKGSGYEQYF
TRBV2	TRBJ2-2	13	CASSVTNTGELFF
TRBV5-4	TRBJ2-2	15	CASSSPTGGAGELFF
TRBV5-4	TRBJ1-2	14	CASSPEQANYGYTF
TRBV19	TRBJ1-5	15	CASTKVGVISQPQHF